Below are 11 T cell receptor beta chains sequenced from a single sample in a study of lymphopenia after photon versus proton radiotherapy. Libraries were prepared by immunoSEQ multiplex PCR; TCRdb keeps only in-frame clonotypes and omits some of them. The data show approximately 160,000 clones, less than 90% seen once. Sequenced here: peripheral blood, sampled from a patient treated with photon-based radiotherapy. The receptors originated from a man aged 50 or older with gastric cancer.

For the CDR3, the DNA is TGTGCCAGCAGAAGGAGGGCGAACACCGGGGAGCTGTTTTTT. Encoded protein: CASRRRANTGELFF. J is TRBJ2-2 and V is TRBV27, with D maybe TRBD2 (6 bases). Trimming stripped 6 bases from V and 0 bases from J, with 8 bases between. This CDR3 contains 14 residues. Germline V gives CDR1 MNHEY, CDR2 SMNVEV (reference sequence).

This chain connects TRBV30 to TRBJ2-7, with D maybe TRBD2 (5 bases). The germline V gene has CDR1 GTSNPN and CDR2 SVGIG (reference sequence). V gave up 2 bases and J gave up 3 bases, with 17 bases separating them. The CDR3 length is 15 residues. The CDR3 sequence: CAWSFSGLPNYEQYF. CDR3 DNA: TGTGCCTGGAGTTTCTCCGGACTTCCCAACTACGAGCAGTACTTC.

The chain combines TRBV7-3 with TRBJ2-5; 8 positions agree with TRBD2. CDR1 is SGHTA, CDR2 FQGTGA, per germline. This CDR3 spans 14 amino acids. Germline trimming cut 5 bases from V and 1 base from J; bases unmatched to any gene: 3. The CDR3 DNA reads TGTGCCAGCAGCGTTAGCGGGACCCAAGAGACCCAGTACTTC. Protein sequence: CASSVSGTQETQYF. The full variable domain, rest sourced from reference TRBV7-3 and TRBJ2-5, is GAGVSQTPSNKVTEKGKYVELRCDPISGHTALYWYRQSLGQGPEFLIYFQGTGAADDSGLPNDRFFAVRPEGSVSTLKIQRTERGDSAVYLCASSVSGTQETQYFGPGTRLLVL.

This clone was recorded only once. The rearrangement joins TRBV5-8 to TRBJ2-1; the D is unclear. V lost 1 base, J lost 6 bases, and 11 bases lay in between. This CDR3 is built from 14 residues. Germline V gene lookup returns CDR1 SGHTS and CDR2 YDEGEE. The CDR3 region is CASSLRARRNEQFF. The DNA of the CDR3 is TGTGCCAGCAGCTTGAGGGCTAGGCGCAATGAGCAGTTCTTC.

V and J are TRBV28 and TRBJ1-1; maybe TRBD1 (6 bases). V was clipped by 6 bases and J by 8 bases, with 19 bases between them. The CDR3 runs 14 residues. CDR1 MDHEN and CDR2 SYDVKM come from the germline V gene. CDR3 in amino acids: CASSEPTGTLEAFF. The DNA for the CDR3 is TGTGCCAGCAGCGAACCTACCGGGACACTAGAAGCTTTCTTT.

The table lists this clone with a count of one. V usage is TRBV28 and J usage is TRBJ1-1; a possible D gene is TRBD1 (6 bases). V lost 2 bases and J 6 bases, leaving 10 bases between the germline ends. CDR3 length: 13 residues. Germline V lookup: CDR1 MDHEN, CDR2 SYDVKM. As DNA, the CDR3 is TGTGCCAGCAGTTTAGGGGGGCGCGCTGAAGCTTTCTTT. As protein: CASSLGGRAEAFF. The full variable domain, its missing parts supplied by reference TRBV28 and TRBJ1-1, is DVKVTQSSRYLVKRTGEKVFLECVQDMDHENMFWYRQDPGLGLRLIYFSYDVKMKEKGDIPEGYSVSREKKERFSLILESASTNQTSMYLCASSLGGRAEAFFGQGTRLTVV.

The chain links TRBV30 to TRBJ2-7; tentatively, D is TRBD1 (6 bases). V was cut by 3 bases and J by 0 bases, with 15 bases left in between. Germline values: CDR1 GTSNPN, CDR2 SVGIG (reference sequence). This CDR3 region has 15 residues. CDR3 nucleotide sequence: TGTGCCTGGAGCCCCACAGGGCTCCCCTCCTACGAGCAGTACTTC. It yields the protein CAWSPTGLPSYEQYF. The full variable domain, its missing parts supplied by reference TRBV30 and TRBJ2-7, is SQTIHQWPATLVQPVGSPLSLECTVEGTSNPNLYWYRQAAGRGLQLLFYSVGIGQISSEVPQNLSASRPQDRQFILSSKKLLLSDSGFYLCAWSPTGLPSYEQYFGPGTRLTVT.

The chain recombines TRBV14 with TRBJ1-4, with D possibly being TRBD1 (5 bases). CDR3 length: 15 residues. CDR1 SGHDN and CDR2 FVKESK come from the germline V gene. Trimming pared 3 bases from V and 3 bases from J, leaving 11 bases between. The CDR3 sequence: CASSHGGQPNEKLFF. CDR3 in DNA: TGTGCCAGCAGCCACGGAGGACAACCTAATGAAAAACTGTTTTTT.

The gene calls are TRBV2 and TRBJ2-4; D is unresolved. There are 13 residues in the CDR3. Trimming stripped 2 bases from V and 8 bases from J, with 10 bases between. Germline CDR1 reads SNHLY; CDR2 reads FYNNEI. CDR3 in amino acids: CASSEQVRDIQYF. CDR3 bases: TGTGCCAGCAGTGAACAGGTTCGGGACATTCAGTACTTC.

This rearrangement joins TRBV20-1 to TRBJ1-4; D ambiguous. Trimming shortened V by 3 bases and J by 6 bases, and 5 bases separated the two germline ends. Germline-derived CDR1 and CDR2 are DFQATT and SNEGSKA (reference sequence). This CDR3 spans 11 amino acids. This CDR3 is CSASVDEKLFF. CDR3 coding DNA: TGCAGTGCTAGCGTCGATGAAAAACTGTTTTTT.

The rearrangement links TRBV28 to TRBJ2-3, with D maybe TRBD2 (6 bases). The germline gives CDR1 MDHEN, CDR2 SYDVKM. The V and J ends lost 6 bases and 3 bases respectively, with 16 bases between them. The CDR3 is made up of 15 amino acids. DNA of the CDR3: TGTGCCAGCAGCACCCCCCCGGGACTGACAGATACGCAGTATTTT. Translation gives CASSTPPGLTDTQYF.